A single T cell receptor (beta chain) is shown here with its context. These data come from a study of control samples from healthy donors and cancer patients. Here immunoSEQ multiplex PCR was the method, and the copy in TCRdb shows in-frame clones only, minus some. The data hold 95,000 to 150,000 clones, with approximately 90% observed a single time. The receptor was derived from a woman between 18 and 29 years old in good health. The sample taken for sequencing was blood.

DNA for the CDR3: TGTGCCAGCAGTGATCGGTCCGGTTCACCCCTCCACTTT. It yields the protein CASSDRSGSPLHF. This sequence joins TRBV6-1 and TRBJ1-6; D is unresolved. The CDR3 has 13 residues. V lost 3 bases and J lost 9, with 9 bases in between. Germline V CDR1 and CDR2: MNHNS, SASEGT.